Listed below are T cell receptor beta chains from one sample, sequenced in a study of blood T cell repertoires in COVID-19. TCRdb keeps only in-frame clones here, not all; method: immunoSEQ multiplex PCR. The data contain fewer than 120,000 clones, almost 80% of them seen just once; the ten biggest clones take up approximately 16%. What was sequenced was peripheral blood. These receptors were obtained from an elderly woman with active or convalescent COVID-19. The CDR3 runs from the conserved cysteine through the conserved F or W. A D gene is named only where the DNA matches it firmly. A clone size is listed for some rows: how often the clone was seen (once, few, many), or a class if it is expanded.

TRBV19	-	TRBD1	TRBJ1-5	CASTDQHRQGNQPQHF	TGTGCCAGTACCGATCAACATAGACAGGGTAATCAGCCCCAGCATTTT
TRBV12-5	-	-	TRBJ2-1	CASGLSRSGNEQFF	TGTGCTAGTGGTTTGAGTAGATCTGGCAATGAGCAGTTCTTC
TRBV18	-	-	TRBJ1-1	CASSRDKNTEAFF	TGTGCCAGCTCTAGGGACAAGAACACTGAAGCTTTCTTT
TRBV4-3	many	TRBD2	TRBJ2-7	CASSQDLTSGRHYEQYF	TGCGCCAGCAGCCAAGATTTGACTAGCGGCCGGCACTATGAGCAGTACTTC
TRBV7-9	few	TRBD1	TRBJ1-1	CASSLRQGARITEAFF	TGTGCCAGCAGCTTAAGGCAGGGGGCGAGGATCACTGAAGCTTTCTTT
TRBV19	-	-	TRBJ1-2	CASSHAGRGAFISYGYTF	TGTGCCAGTAGTCACGCCGGTCGGGGGGCGTTTATAAGTTATGGCTACACCTTC
TRBV5-4	-	-	TRBJ2-1	CASSPGTGGVNEQFF	TGTGCCAGCAGCCCCGGGACTGGGGGAGTCAATGAGCAGTTCTTC
TRBV6-4	-	TRBD2	TRBJ2-2	CASSEASGILVDTGELFF	TGTGCCAGCAGTGAAGCTAGCGGGATTTTGGTTGACACCGGGGAGCTGTTTTTT
TRBV28	few	-	TRBJ2-7	CASSSQGFQQYF	TGTGCCAGCAGTTCCCAGGGATTCCAGCAGTACTTC
TRBV5-4	-	-	TRBJ2-1	CASSLRHSGNEQFF	TGTGCCAGCAGCTTGAGGCACAGCGGCAATGAGCAGTTCTTC
TRBV5-1	once	-	TRBJ1-6	CASSLGAGDSPLHF	TGCGCCAGCAGCTTGGGGGCAGGGGATTCACCCCTCCACTTT
TRBV2	-	TRBD2	TRBJ2-1	CASSERLAGGGEQFF	TGTGCCAGCAGTGAGCGACTAGCGGGAGGAGGTGAGCAGTTCTTC
TRBV2	-	TRBD1	TRBJ1-2	CASVLETGWNGYTF	TGTGCCAGCGTCCTTGAGACAGGGTGGAATGGCTACACCTTC
TRBV25-1	-	-	TRBJ1-2	CASSNLNYGYTF	TGTGCCAGCAGTAATCTTAACTATGGCTACACCTTC
TRBV18	once	TRBD2	TRBJ2-1	CASSPGLATYNEQFF	TGTGCCAGCTCACCGGGACTAGCCACCTACAATGAGCAGTTCTTC
TRBV7-9	-	-	TRBJ2-1	CASSLPDRHNEQFF	TGTGCCAGCAGCTTACCCGACAGGCACAATGAGCAGTTCTTC
TRBV29-1	-	-	TRBJ2-3	CSVDLFLAGTDTQYF	TGCAGCGTTGACCTTTTCTTGGCAGGCACAGATACGCAGTATTTT
TRBV7-2	-	-	TRBJ1-5	CASQRGSNQPQHF	TGTGCCAGCCAGCGGGGGTCCAATCAGCCCCAGCATTTT
TRBV30	-	TRBD2	TRBJ2-1	CAWSPGRGGDEQFF	TGTGCCTGGAGTCCCGGGAGGGGGGGTGATGAGCAGTTCTTC
TRBV6-5	-	-	TRBJ1-4	CASSPPQETNEKLFF	TGTGCCAGCAGTCCCCCACAGGAAACTAATGAAAAACTGTTTTTT
TRBV28	-	TRBD1	TRBJ2-7	CASNPPPGQGSYEQYF	TGTGCCAGCAATCCCCCCCCGGGACAGGGCTCCTACGAGCAGTACTTC
TRBV18	-	-	TRBJ2-7	CASSSDRNSYEQYF	TGTGCCAGCTCATCCGACAGAAACTCCTACGAGCAGTACTTC
TRBV10-3	-	-	TRBJ1-4	CAIRRTNGDEKLFF	TGTGCCATCAGACGGACGAACGGGGATGAAAAACTGTTTTTT
TRBV5-6	-	TRBD2	TRBJ2-1	CASSAGLATNNEQFF	TGTGCCAGCAGCGCGGGACTAGCGACGAACAATGAGCAGTTCTTC
TRBV4-1	-	TRBD2	TRBJ2-2	CASSQDRRGLAGVGNTGELFF	TGCGCCAGCAGCCAAGATAGGCGGGGACTAGCGGGAGTGGGGAACACCGGGGAGCTGTTTTTT
TRBV25-1	once	TRBD2	TRBJ2-3	CASSTGASGSSDTQYF	TGTGCCAGCTCAACGGGGGCTAGCGGGAGTTCAGATACGCAGTATTTT
TRBV5-1	few	-	TRBJ1-1	CASHSKGQRNTEAFF	TGCGCCAGCCATTCTAAAGGACAGAGGAACACTGAAGCTTTCTTT
TRBV28	once	TRBD1	TRBJ2-3	CASSPIGDRDSDTQYF	TGTGCCAGCAGTCCCATTGGGGACAGGGACTCAGATACGCAGTATTTT
TRBV5-1	-	-	TRBJ1-1	CASSAGQSQTEAFF	TGCGCCAGCAGCGCCGGACAGTCTCAGACTGAAGCTTTCTTT
TRBV6-1	-	TRBD1	TRBJ1-1	CASSVAGTGVSEAFF	TGTGCCAGCAGTGTAGCCGGGACAGGGGTGTCGGAAGCTTTCTTT
TRBV5-1	-	-	TRBJ2-1	CASSEREWRYNEQFF	TGCGCCAGCAGCGAGAGGGAGTGGAGGTACAATGAGCAGTTCTTC
TRBV7-6	few	-	TRBJ2-1	CASSLALAVEDNEQFF	TGTGCCAGCAGCTTAGCCCTAGCAGTGGAGGACAATGAGCAGTTCTTC
TRBV28	few	TRBD1	TRBJ1-6	CASSSGTGFYNSPLHF	TGTGCCAGCAGTTCTGGGACAGGGTTTTATAATTCACCCCTCCACTTT
TRBV19	-	TRBD1	TRBJ1-1	CASSLGTVNTEAFF	TGTGCCAGTAGTCTGGGGACAGTGAACACTGAAGCTTTCTTT
TRBV10-3	-	TRBD1	TRBJ1-2	CAIRQGDYGYTF	TGTGCCATCAGACAGGGGGACTATGGCTACACCTTC
TRBV9	-	-	TRBJ2-1	CASSRDTYNEQFF	TGTGCCAGCAGCCGGGACACCTACAATGAGCAGTTCTTC
TRBV5-1	-	TRBD1	TRBJ1-3	CASSPGQGVNTIYF	TGCGCCAGCAGCCCCGGACAGGGGGTAAACACCATATATTTT
TRBV27	-	-	TRBJ1-5	CASSLLGDQPQHF	TGTGCCAGCAGTTTATTGGGAGATCAGCCCCAGCATTTT
TRBV4-2	-	-	TRBJ2-7	CASSQAPGDYEQYF	TGTGCCAGCAGCCAAGCCCCGGGAGACTACGAGCAGTACTTC
TRBV24-1	-	-	TRBJ1-1	CATSDFRANMNTEAFF	TGTGCCACCAGTGATTTCAGGGCCAACATGAACACTGAAGCTTTCTTT
TRBV7-9	-	-	TRBJ1-2	CASSYSGVGGYTF	TGTGCCAGCAGCTATTCAGGGGTTGGTGGCTACACCTTC
TRBV15	-	-	TRBJ2-3	CATSRAPGDTQYF	TGTGCCACCAGCAGAGCCCCGGGAGATACGCAGTATTTT